This T cell receptor (beta chain) comes out of a study of blood T cell repertoires in COVID-19. Overall study context: The origin of the acute and convalescent COVID-19 samples was the United States, Italy and Spain. The analysed material was cDNA or gDNA that came from T cells, B-cell-depleted T cells, or PBMCs.

In germline, CDR1 is SGHVS, CDR2 FQNEAQ. V was clipped by 4 bases and J by 9 bases; unmatched bases: 7. CDR3 size: 15 residues. Profiled with immunoSEQ multiplex PCR; TCRdb holds only in-frame clones, not every one. This sample yields fewer than 400,000 clones, of which around 84% are seen a single time; under 2% belongs to the top ten. Participants were aged 18 to 89 years, lived in around 22 US areas, and enrolled virtually. Membership in each cohort depended on participant-reported clinical history. The chain uses TRBV7-8 and TRBJ2-3; 13 bases align to TRBD2. The receptor comes from a woman in her thirties who had been exposed to COVID-19. Input material: PBMCs or T cells enriched from blood (not recorded which). The CDR3 DNA reads as TGTGCCAGCAGCTCGACTAGCGGGGGGATCCACACGCAGTATTTT. Translating gives CASSSTSGGIHTQYF.